This TCR beta chain was documented in a study of blood T cell repertoires in COVID-19. Study-wide context: Collection of acute and convalescent COVID-19 samples took place in the United States, Italy and Spain.

The V and J ends lost 0 bases and 2 bases respectively, with 12 bases between them. Germline V CDR1 and CDR2: SGDLS, YYNGEE. The CDR3 contains 15 residues. Original methodology: Estimation of nucleated cell counts relied on the amplification of reference gene primers. The repertoire was sequenced with immunoSEQ multiplex PCR; TCRdb's copy has only in-frame clones and lacks some. The V and J calls and clone size are taken from that table; D and trimming were inferred from the DNA. The sample contains 100,000 to 150,000 clones, 60% to 80% of which appear only once. This clone was seen a handful of times.

The chain has TRBV9 and TRBJ2-7; weak D call: TRBD1 (6 bases). The receptor was isolated from an older man with COVID-19, enrolled during active disease. Sequenced input: peripheral blood. The CDR3 is CASSVAAGDTYEQYF. The CDR3 DNA reads TGTGCCAGCAGCGTAGCGGCAGGGGATACCTACGAGCAGTACTTC.